Here is one TCR beta chain with its context. The data were taken from a study of somatic mutations in cytotoxic T cells in rheumatoid arthritis. The method was immunoSEQ multiplex PCR; TCRdb's version includes in-frame clones alone and lacks a portion of them. The sample shows 25,000 to 35,000 clones, approximately 86% of them seen only once. The V and J ends lost 2 bases and 2 bases, in that order; junction bases with no gene match: 7. This CDR3 comprises 16 residues. From germline, CDR1 is SGDLS and CDR2 YYNGEE. Positive selection using magnetic beads isolated the CD4+ and CD8+ cells (purity was checked by flow cytometry).

This receptor was obtained from an adult with rheumatoid arthritis. The chain has TRBV9 and TRBJ2-1, with 7 bases identical to TRBD2. Sequenced input: CD8+ T cells sorted from blood. CDR3 region: CASSVEGGAAYNEQFF. In DNA, the CDR3 is TGTGCCAGCAGCGTTGAGGGAGGGGCCGCCTACAATGAGCAGTTCTTC.